Each of the 21 T cell receptor beta chains below was sequenced from the same sample in a study of T-cell memory formation after mild COVID-19. TCRdb analysed the 5' RACE reads with MiXCR anew, one entry per CDR3 protein. The sample includes a few hundred thousand distinct CDR3 sequences, about 16% of them seen just once. What was sequenced was PBMCs or a T cell subset sorted from them (not recorded which). The receptors come from a young man who had mild COVID-19 (a few samples of this study predate the infection). Cell type and time point are not known.

The gene calls are TRBV6-5 and TRBJ1-1, with 9 bases fitting TRBD1. V trimming: 6 bases; J trimming: 4 bases; junction bases outside the gene matches: 6. The germline V gene encodes CDR1 MNHEY and CDR2 SVGAGI. The length of the CDR3 is 14 residues. In DNA, the CDR3 is TGTGCCAGCAGATGGGACAGGGTCGTCACTGAAGCTTTCTTT. Residues: CASRWDRVVTEAFF.

The rearrangement joins TRBV12-3 or TRBV12-4 to TRBJ2-5; 8 bases map to TRBD2. The CDR3 is made up of 15 amino acids. The junction had 11 bases not matched to a gene; V was cut back by 6 bases and J by 5 bases. The CDR3 here is CASRGKRGSWETQYF. In DNA form, the CDR3 reads TGTGCCAGCAGGGGGAAGCGGGGGAGCTGGGAGACCCAGTACTTC.

This clonotype was seen more than once but under ten times. The chain employs TRBV7-3 and TRBJ2-7; D gene uncertain. The CDR3 runs 14 residues. Germline assignment: CDR1 SGHTA and CDR2 FQGTGA. V was trimmed by 1 base and J by 3 bases, leaving 10 bases between them. The CDR3 spells CASSLRGYLYEQYV. For the CDR3, the DNA is TGTGCCAGCAGCTTAAGGGGATACCTCTACGAGCAGTACGTC.

The rearrangement links TRBV11-2 to TRBJ2-5, with 7 bases fitting TRBD2. CDR3 length equals 13 residues. Germline values: CDR1 SGHAT, CDR2 FQNNGV. V lost 6 bases, J lost 7 bases, and 8 bases stayed unmatched. CDR3 residues: CASRGARGWTQYF. CDR3 in DNA: TGTGCCAGCAGAGGAGCGCGGGGGTGGACCCAGTACTTC.

The rearrangement links TRBV7-9 to TRBJ1-1; TRBD1 might be the D (5 bases). The CDR3 totals 14 residues. The V end lost 6 bases, the J end lost 3 bases, and 14 bases lay between the germline ends. Per germline, CDR1 SEHNR and CDR2 FQNEAQ (reference sequence). The CDR3 bases are TGTGCCAGCAGACCCCAGGGATGGGACACTGAAGCTTTCTTT. It translates to CASRPQGWDTEAFF.

This chain uses TRBV21-1 with TRBJ2-1; the table's TRBD2 call for D was not verified on the DNA. TRBV21-1 is designated a pseudogene. The length of the CDR3 is 10 residues. The DNA of the CDR3 is TGTGCCAGCAGCAAGGGAGTGCAGTTCTTC. Translation: CASSKGVQFF.

This sequence joins TRBV4-1 and TRBJ1-1; tentatively, D is TRBD1 (6 bases). The CDR3 runs 17 residues. Trimming pared 0 bases from V and 1 base from J, leaving 15 bases between. Germline V CDR1 and CDR2: MGHRA, YSYEKL. CDR3 nucleotide sequence: TGCGCCAGCAGCCAAGACCCAGGGAGGGGGGAGAACACTGAAGCTTTCTTT. The encoded protein is CASSQDPGRGENTEAFF.

The chain combines TRBV6-5 with TRBJ1-3; no clear D gene. The germline V and J ends were trimmed by 2 bases and 7 bases, with 21 bases remaining between them. Germline V gives CDR1 MNHEY, CDR2 SVGAGI. This CDR3 contains 17 residues. In DNA form, the CDR3 reads TGTGCCAGCAGTTACCGCCTCGACGGAGGCCTCGGGAACACCATATATTTT. Protein product: CASSYRLDGGLGNTIYF.

This clonotype has just a few counts. The rearrangement joins TRBV20-1 to TRBJ1-4, with 8 bases matching TRBD1. CDR1 DFQATT and CDR2 SNEGSKA come from the germline V gene (reference sequence). Trimming removed 0 bases from V and 9 bases from J; junction bases left unmatched: 6. This CDR3 is built from 14 residues. CDR3 sequence (DNA): TGCAGTGCTAGAGATCCCCAGGGGGCCAAAAAACTGTTTTTT. Translation gives CSARDPQGAKKLFF.

This rearrangement joins TRBV6-1 to TRBJ2-1, with unresolved D. Deletions cut 0 bases from V and 8 bases from J, with 8 bases between. The CDR3 covers 13 residues. CDR1 is MNHNS, CDR2 SASEGT, per germline. The CDR3 nucleotides read TGTGCCAGCAGTGAAGCCCTCCCATATGAGCAGTTCTTC. Its protein is CASSEALPYEQFF.

This clonotype appeared many times. This chain links TRBV6-6 with TRBJ2-7; 8 nucleotides match TRBD1. The CDR3 has 17 amino acids. CDR1 MNHNY and CDR2 SVGAGI come from the germline V gene (reference sequence). Losses at the gene ends were 0 bases for V and 7 bases for J; bases not matched to a gene: 14. As DNA, the CDR3 is TGTGCCAGCAGTTACTCGTATGGGACAGGCCCTTTTGGGGAGCAGTACTTC. Encoded protein: CASSYSYGTGPFGEQYF.

This clonotype was seen a few times. J is TRBJ2-2 and V is TRBV5-1; D is unresolved. Trimming took 4 bases from V and 3 from J, leaving 13 bases between them. Looked up from germline, CDR1 is SGHRS and CDR2 is YFSETQ. The CDR3 totals 15 residues. CDR3 sequence reads: CASSPSDAHTGELFF. DNA for the CDR3: TGCGCCAGCAGCCCCTCGGACGCACACACCGGGGAGCTGTTTTTT.

The chain joins TRBV29-1 to TRBJ2-7; perhaps TRBD1 as D (6 bases). The CDR3 spans 14 residues. Germline V gives CDR1 SQVTM, CDR2 ANQGSEA. Trimming cost V 6 bases and J 0 bases, with 15 bases left between them. CDR3 bases: TGCAGCGTCATACCGGACAGTAGCTCCTACGAGCAGTACGTC. This sequence encodes CSVIPDSSSYEQYV.

The gene calls are TRBV5-1 and TRBJ2-2; tentatively, D is TRBD1 (6 bases). Per the germline V gene, CDR1 is SGHRS and CDR2 is YFSETQ. This CDR3 has 16 residues. Trimming stripped 0 bases from V and 2 bases from J, with 11 bases between. The CDR3 is CASSLARGPNTGELFF. The CDR3 DNA reads as TGCGCCAGCAGCTTGGCCAGGGGTCCCAACACCGGGGAGCTGTTTTTT.

This clonotype appeared a few times. V is TRBV12-3 or TRBV12-4 and J is TRBJ1-6; 11 nucleotides align to TRBD1. The CDR3 sequence is 16 residues long. The J segment lost 9 bases and the V segment lost 6 bases, leaving 10 bases of the junction unmatched. CDR3 sequence reads: CASSRGRGQGGSPLHF. The CDR3 coding sequence is TGTGCCAGCAGCCGAGGTCGGGGACAGGGGGGTTCACCCCTCCACTTT.

There are a few counts of this clonotype. This rearrangement joins TRBV3-1 to TRBJ1-6; D not resolved. Per the germline V gene, CDR1 is LGHDT and CDR2 is YNNKEL (reference sequence). The CDR3 contains 13 residues. The V and J ends lost 6 bases and 7 bases respectively, with 10 bases between them. The CDR3 loop reads CASRPHANSPLHF. The CDR3, as DNA: TGTGCCAGCAGGCCACACGCAAATTCACCCCTCCACTTT.

This clonotype has a handful of counts. The chain couples TRBV9 to TRBJ2-1; possibly TRBD2 for D (6 bases). This CDR3 contains 13 residues. Germline V gives CDR1 SGDLS, CDR2 YYNGEE. Trimming pared 3 bases from V and 9 bases from J, leaving 13 bases between. The DNA for the CDR3 is TGTGCCAGCAGCGGTTCGTGGGGAGGTGAGCAGTTCTTC. Encoded protein: CASSGSWGGEQFF. The full variable domain, completed using reference TRBV9 and TRBJ2-1, is DSGVTQTPKHLITATGQRVTLRCSPRSGDLSVYWYQQSLDQGLQFLIQYYNGEERAKGNILERFSAQQFPDLHSELNLSSLELGDSALYFCASSGSWGGEQFFGPGTRLTVL.

Only a few counts were recorded for this clonotype. The chain joins TRBV7-2 to TRBJ1-6; 7 bases agree with TRBD1. V trimming: 1 base; J trimming: 7 bases; junction bases outside the gene matches: 1. This CDR3 is built from 14 residues. Per the germline V gene, CDR1 is SGHTA and CDR2 is FQGNSA. The CDR3 DNA reads as TGTGCCAGCAGCTTAGTGGACAGGAATTCACCCCTCCACTTT. Protein: CASSLVDRNSPLHF.

The gene calls are TRBV21-1 and TRBJ1-5; whether TRBD1, the table's D call, matches the DNA was not checked. TRBV21-1 is recorded as a pseudogene. This CDR3 region has 21 residues. CDR3 region: CASSYKGWRDSIAYSNQPQHF. In DNA, the CDR3 is TGTGCCAGCAGCTATAAAGGGTGGCGGGACAGTATAGCGTATAGCAATCAGCCCCAGCATTTT.

The rearrangement uses TRBV28 and TRBJ1-1; D remains ambiguous. Germline V gives CDR1 MDHEN, CDR2 SYDVKM. CDR3 length equals 12 residues. Between the trimmed V and J ends, which lost 10 bases and 1 base, there was a span of 10 bases. The CDR3: CATSWGNTEAFF. The CDR3 DNA reads TGTGCCACCTCGTGGGGGAACACTGAAGCTTTCTTT.

The rearrangement links TRBV7-2 to TRBJ1-2; D is perhaps TRBD1 (6 bases). The V end was cut by 5 bases, the J end by 2 bases, with 15 bases between. Per the germline V gene, CDR1 is SGHTA and CDR2 is FQGNSA. The CDR3 has 15 amino acids. The CDR3 loop is CASSPLMGGNYGYTF. As DNA, the CDR3 is TGTGCCAGCAGCCCCCTCATGGGGGGCAACTATGGCTACACCTTC.